The 27 T cell receptor beta chains given below trace back to one sample, sequenced in a study of shared clonotypes between healthy human individuals. Sequencing was performed with immunoSEQ multiplex PCR; in TCRdb, only in-frame clones are kept and a portion is missing. The sample lists about 980,000 clones; 70% to 85% were seen once. The sequencing input was memory CD4+ T cells sorted from blood. Stated subset: CD45RA-negative fraction. These receptors came from a man younger than 35 in good health.

Of note for this clone: Other DNA sequences in the sample encode the same CDR3. The gene calls are TRBV19 and TRBJ2-7; 7 bases match TRBD1. Losses at the gene ends were 6 bases for V and 3 bases for J; bases not matched to a gene: 5. The CDR3 sequence is 13 residues long. CDR1 LNHDA and CDR2 SQIVND come from the germline V gene (reference sequence). The CDR3 protein is CASSEQGIYEQYF. As DNA, the CDR3 is TGTGCCAGTAGCGAACAGGGGATCTACGAGCAGTACTTC.

J is TRBJ2-5 and V is TRBV7-2; 7 nucleotides match TRBD1. The junction had 7 bases not matched to a gene; V was cut back by 3 bases and J by 0 bases. Germline V lookup: CDR1 SGHTA, CDR2 FQGNSA. The CDR3 covers 16 residues. CDR3 nucleotide sequence: TGTGCCAGCAGCTTCTACAGGGGCCCCGACCAAGAGACCCAGTACTTC. The encoded protein is CASSFYRGPDQETQYF.

The V call is TRBV18, the J call TRBJ2-3; D call uncertain. V was trimmed by 6 bases and J by 3 bases, leaving 16 bases between them. The V gene's germline CDR1 is KGHSH and CDR2 LQKENI. The CDR3 is made up of 15 amino acids. The CDR3 region has the DNA TGTGCCAGCTCGTTGACTCCGGACCCAACAGATACGCAGTATTTT. Encoded protein: CASSLTPDPTDTQYF.

The chain recombines TRBV7-9 with TRBJ1-4; TRBD1 matches at 7 bases. Germline CDR1 and CDR2: SEHNR and FQNEAQ (reference sequence). The CDR3 loop spans 13 amino acids. The V segment lost 5 bases and the J segment 8 bases; nucleotides outside the gene matches: 5. The CDR3 loop is CASSRGTDEKLFF. The CDR3 nucleotides read TGTGCCAGCAGCCGCGGGACAGACGAAAAACTGTTTTTT.

V and J are TRBV5-5 and TRBJ2-1, with D perhaps TRBD1 (5 bases). There are 15 residues in the CDR3. CDR1 is SGHKS, CDR2 YYEKEE, per germline (reference sequence). Trimming stripped 4 bases from V and 5 bases from J, with 16 bases between. The CDR3 reads CASSQGPSQHNEQFF. The CDR3 DNA sequence: TGTGCCAGCAGCCAGGGCCCGTCTCAACACAATGAGCAGTTCTTC. The full variable domain, with the rest looked up from reference TRBV5-5 and TRBJ2-1, is DAGVTQSPTHLIKTRGQQVTLRCSPISGHKSVSWYQQVLGQGPQFIFQYYEKEERGRGNFPDRFSARQFPNYSSELNVNALLLGDSALYLCASSQGPSQHNEQFFGPGTRLTVL.

The chain combines TRBV30 with TRBJ2-2; D is ambiguous. This CDR3 is built from 13 residues. CDR1 GTSNPN and CDR2 SVGIG come from the germline V gene (reference sequence). The V and J ends lost 4 bases and 8 bases respectively, with 14 bases between them. The CDR3 coding sequence is TGTGCCTGGACGAGAGACACTCTGGGGGAGCTGTTTTTT. Amino acid sequence: CAWTRDTLGELFF.

In the case of this clone: The junction differs from germline at one of its ends, possibly a read error. The rearrangement joins TRBV7-7 to TRBJ1-4; 8 positions match TRBD1. The CDR3 spans 15 residues. Looked up from germline, CDR1 is SSHAT and CDR2 is FNYEAQ (reference sequence). CDR3 amino acids: CASSSGQGTNEKLFF. The CDR3, as DNA: TGTGCTAGCAGCTCCGGACAGGGAACTAATGAAAAACTGTTTTTT.

This chain uses TRBV10-1 with TRBJ2-3; D not resolved. Germline V gene lookup returns CDR1 WNHNN and CDR2 SYGVQD (reference sequence). The CDR3 sequence is 13 residues long. V shed 7 bases and J shed 1 base, with 9 bases lying between them. The CDR3 DNA reads as TGCGCCAGCAAAGGCGTTGGCACAGATACGCAGTATTTT. It codes for CASKGVGTDTQYF.

This chain joins TRBV6-6 and TRBJ1-4; D unresolved. The V gene lost 7 bases and the J gene lost 3 bases, with 9 bases spanning the gap. There are 13 residues in the CDR3. Per germline, CDR1 MNHNY and CDR2 SVGAGI (reference sequence). This CDR3 is CASNTASNEKLFF. Here the CDR3 DNA reads TGTGCCAGCAATACTGCGTCTAATGAAAAACTGTTTTTT.

The CDR3 region is CASRVGVNTEAFF. In DNA form, the CDR3 reads TGTGCCAGCAGAGTTGGCGTGAACACTGAAGCTTTCTTT. The chain couples TRBV7-2 to TRBJ1-1; no definite D call. This CDR3 is built from 13 residues. Germline CDR1 is SGHTA and CDR2 is FQGNSA. The germline V and J ends were trimmed by 6 bases and 0 bases, with 8 bases remaining between them. Filled out from reference TRBV7-2 and TRBJ1-1, the complete variable domain reads GAGVSQSPSNKVTEKGKDVELRCDPISGHTALYWYRQSLGQGLEFLIYFQGNSAPDKSGLPSDRFSAERTGGSVSTLTIQRTQQEDSAVYLCASRVGVNTEAFFGQGTRLTVV.

This clone came up once. CDR3 sequence: CASSTRGYYGYTF. Written as DNA, the CDR3 is TGTGCCAGCTCAACTAGGGGCTATTATGGCTACACCTTC. The chain employs TRBV5-8 and TRBJ1-2; maybe TRBD1 (5 bases). The CDR3 runs 13 residues. The V and J ends lost 7 bases and 5 bases respectively, with 15 bases between them. Per germline, CDR1 SGHTS and CDR2 YDEGEE. The full variable domain, with the rest looked up from reference TRBV5-8 and TRBJ1-2, is EAGVTQSPTHLIKTRGQQATLRCSPISGHTSVYWYQQALGLGLQFLLWYDEGEERNRGNFPPRFSGRQFPNYSSELNVNALELEDSALYLCASSTRGYYGYTFGSGTRLTVV.

This clone was observed a handful of times. Other DNA sequences within the sample encode an identical CDR3. The V call is TRBV18, the J call TRBJ1-1; D not certain. Germline values: CDR1 KGHSH, CDR2 LQKENI. V was trimmed by 3 bases and J by 0 bases, leaving 11 bases between them. The CDR3 runs 15 residues. The CDR3 nucleotides are TGTGCCAGCTCACCCCAGACGGGAATGAACACTGAAGCTTTCTTT. It yields the protein CASSPQTGMNTEAFF.

This sequence joins TRBV7-9 and TRBJ1-2, with D unresolved. The CDR3 runs to 14 residues. The V and J ends lost 1 base and 0 bases respectively, with 6 bases between them. Germline-derived CDR1 and CDR2 are SEHNR and FQNEAQ (reference sequence). The CDR3 DNA reads TGTGCCAGCAGCTTAGTGAGTCCTAACTATGGCTACACCTTC. Translated, it gives CASSLVSPNYGYTF. Using reference TRBV7-9 and TRBJ1-2 for the parts outside the CDR3, the full variable domain is DTGVSQNPRHKITKRGQNVTFRCDPISEHNRLYWYRQTLGQGPEFLTYFQNEAQLEKSRLLSDRFSAERPKGSFSTLEIQRTEQGDSAMYLCASSLVSPNYGYTFGSGTRLTVV.

This rearrangement joins TRBV10-1 to TRBJ1-1; D may be TRBD1 (6 bases). Deletions cut 5 bases from V and 4 bases from J, with 11 bases between. The CDR3 runs to 13 residues. Germline loops: CDR1 WNHNN, CDR2 SYGVQD (reference sequence). This CDR3 reads CASSTGFSTEAFF. The CDR3 bases are TGCGCCAGCAGTACAGGGTTTAGCACTGAAGCTTTCTTT.

J is TRBJ2-5 and V is TRBV11-2; the D gene is possibly TRBD1 (6 bases). Deletions cut 5 bases from V and 5 bases from J, with 9 bases between. Germline V gives CDR1 SGHAT, CDR2 FQNNGV. The CDR3 spans 12 residues. CDR3 region: CASSTGMETQYF. The CDR3 DNA reads as TGTGCCAGCAGCACAGGGATGGAGACCCAGTACTTC.

The V and J genes are TRBV18 and TRBJ1-1; D is unresolved. The CDR3 extends over 15 amino acids. V was pared by 3 bases and J by 0 bases, with 11 bases between. The V gene's germline CDR1 is KGHSH and CDR2 LQKENI. The CDR3 spells CASSPTDSLNTEAFF. The CDR3 bases are TGTGCCAGCTCACCTACGGACTCCTTGAACACTGAAGCTTTCTTT.

This clone has at least ten counts. The chain couples TRBV2 to TRBJ2-7; D is ambiguous. CDR1 is SNHLY and CDR2 is FYNNEI in the germline V gene. Between the trimmed V and J ends, which lost 8 bases and 0 bases, there was a span of 11 bases. The CDR3 extends over 13 amino acids. In DNA form, the CDR3 reads TGTGCCAGCGGGGAAGTTTTCTCCTACGAGCAGTACTTC. It codes for CASGEVFSYEQYF.

J is TRBJ2-3 and V is TRBV6-5; 7 bases line up with TRBD1. Germline CDR1 MNHEY, CDR2 SVGAGI. Trimming removed 6 bases from V and 1 base from J; junction bases left unmatched: 7. The CDR3 totals 15 residues. CDR3 in amino acids: CASRSTGPRTDTQYF. CDR3 in DNA: TGTGCCAGCAGGTCGACAGGGCCTCGCACAGATACGCAGTATTTT.

This clone was picked up a small number of times. The rearrangement joins TRBV6-1 to TRBJ1-2, with D perhaps matching TRBD1 (5 bases). This CDR3 has 19 amino acids. Germline CDR1 is MNHNS and CDR2 is SASEGT. V lost 4 bases and J 2 bases, leaving 26 bases between the germline ends. The CDR3 protein is CASSVLSGSGKELNYGYTF. CDR3 DNA sequence: TGTGCCAGCAGTGTGCTTTCCGGGTCAGGGAAAGAACTAAACTATGGCTACACCTTC.

This clone was picked up a small number of times. The gene calls are TRBV25-1 and TRBJ1-1, with unresolved D. The ends were cut back, 5 bases at V and 5 bases at J, with 12 bases in the middle. The CDR3 runs to 13 residues. Germline V CDR1 and CDR2: MGHDK, SYGVNS. The CDR3 bases are TGTGCCAGCAGTCGCCCCCGGACGACTGAAGCTTTCTTT. Protein: CASSRPRTTEAFF. The variable domain in full, completed from reference TRBV25-1 and TRBJ1-1, reads EADIYQTPRYLVIGTGKKITLECSQTMGHDKMYWYQQDPGMELHLIHYSYGVNSTEKGDLSSESTVSRIRTEHFPLTLESARPSHTSQYLCASSRPRTTEAFFGQGTRLTVV.

The chain combines TRBV7-8 with TRBJ2-1, with 11 bases matching TRBD2. Unmatched junction bases numbered 7, after V lost 5 bases and J lost 4 bases. This CDR3 is 16 amino acids long. From germline, CDR1 is SGHVS and CDR2 FQNEAQ. For the CDR3, the DNA is TGTGCCAGCAGCCATGCTGGACTAGCGGGTTACAATGAGCAGTTCTTC. Encoded protein: CASSHAGLAGYNEQFF.

The chain recombines TRBV18 with TRBJ1-5; D might be TRBD1 (5 bases). In germline, CDR1 is KGHSH, CDR2 LQKENI. CDR3 length equals 13 residues. Trimming removed 6 bases at V and 1 base at J, with 7 bases between. The CDR3 protein is CASSRQSNQPQHF. CDR3 DNA sequence: TGTGCCAGCTCGAGACAGAGCAATCAGCCCCAGCATTTT.

The V and J genes are TRBV13 and TRBJ2-7, with a possible D match to TRBD1 (6 bases). The length of the CDR3 is 13 residues. The V gene's germline CDR1 is PRHDT and CDR2 FYEKMQ (reference sequence). V was cut by 2 bases and J by 3 bases, with 8 bases left in between. The CDR3 loop reads CASSLRGGYEQYF. The DNA of the CDR3 is TGTGCCAGCAGCTTACGAGGGGGCTACGAGCAGTACTTC. Based on the CDR3 plus reference TRBV13 and TRBJ2-7, the full variable domain is AAGVIQSPRHLIKEKRETATLKCYPIPRHDTVYWYQQGPGQDPQFLISFYEKMQSDKGSIPDRFSAQQFSDYHSELNMSSLELGDSALYFCASSLRGGYEQYFGPGTRLTVT.

A single count supports this clone. The gene calls are TRBV5-1 and TRBJ2-6; D unclear. The CDR3 is 15 amino acids. V was cut by 6 bases and J by 1 base, with 11 bases left in between. Per the germline V gene, CDR1 is SGHRS and CDR2 is YFSETQ. CDR3 sequence: CASTPGSSGANVLTF. The CDR3 DNA follows: TGCGCCAGCACCCCTGGGTCGTCTGGGGCCAACGTCCTGACTTTC.

Concerning this clone: It differs at one base from a far larger clone, so likely a read error. The chain employs TRBV11-3 and TRBJ2-2, with D maybe TRBD2 (5 bases). The ends were cut back, 5 bases at V and 1 base at J, with 8 bases in the middle. The CDR3 has 14 amino acids. Germline loops: CDR1 SGHNT, CDR2 YENEEA. In DNA form, the CDR3 reads TGTGCCAGCAGCCCGGACTGGAACACCGGGGAGCTGTTTTTT. Amino acids: CASSPDWNTGELFF.

This clone appeared once. The genes are TRBV9 and TRBJ2-5, with D perhaps matching TRBD1 (6 bases). Germline V gene lookup returns CDR1 SGDLS and CDR2 YYNGEE. V lost 4 bases and J lost 5, with 15 bases in between. The CDR3 contains 14 residues. The CDR3 region is CASSSTGSGETQYF. CDR3 sequence (DNA): TGTGCCAGCAGCTCAACAGGGTCGGGGGAGACCCAGTACTTC.

This chain links TRBV5-1 with TRBJ2-7; D is perhaps TRBD1 or TRBD2 (5 bases each). CDR1 SGHRS and CDR2 YFSETQ come from the germline V gene. V was clipped by 4 bases and J by 2 bases, with 13 bases between them. The CDR3 length is 14 residues. CDR3 amino acids: CASSNRDGPYEQYF. CDR3 DNA sequence: TGCGCCAGCAGCAACCGGGACGGACCCTACGAGCAGTACTTC.